This paragraph reports one TCR beta chain. TCRdb itself ran the 5' RACE reads through MiXCR, one entry per CDR3 protein. The table lists around 550,000 distinct CDR3 sequences, under 25% of them singletons. These data are taken from a study of T cells after yellow fever vaccination. The length of the CDR3 is 15 residues. Germline loops: CDR1 SGHDT, CDR2 YYEEEE. V gave up 7 bases and J gave up 4 bases; unmatched junction bases: 11. The rearrangement links TRBV5-6 to TRBJ1-5, with 7 positions matching TRBD1. The sequence came from a man aged 30 to 39 who received the YFV17D yellow fever vaccine. The sample was PBMCs, taken 15 days after the yellow fever booster vaccination. CDR3 DNA: TGTGCCAGCTCCTGGACAGGTTCCCCGAATCAGCCCCAGCATTTT. Its protein product is CASSWTGSPNQPQHF.